Each of the 26 T cell receptor beta chains below was sequenced from the same sample in a study of cytomegalovirus exposure and HLA in healthy donors. Use of 60 Vbeta and 13 Jbeta primers characterized the PCR. The assay was immunoSEQ multiplex PCR, and TCRdb's table has in-frame clones only and misses some. The data show 150,000 to 200,000 clones, under 80% seen once. The sequenced sample consisted of PBMCs. Receptors originate from a middle-aged man in good health and CMV-seronegative.

The chain carries TRBV7-9 and TRBJ2-5; D is undetermined. The tail of the sequence fits TRBJ2-7 better, so the J call may be wrong. CDR3 length equals 11 residues. The V gene's germline CDR1 is SEHNR and CDR2 FQNEAQ (reference sequence). CDR3 protein: CASSVTNEQYF. The CDR3, as DNA: TGTGCCAGCAGCGTTACTAACGAGCAGTACTTC.

J is TRBJ2-1 and V is TRBV30, with D possibly matching TRBD1 (6 bases). Germline assignment: CDR1 GTSNPN and CDR2 SVGIG (reference sequence). V was clipped by 8 bases and J by 1 base, with 15 bases between them. There are 14 residues in the CDR3. The CDR3 nucleotides read TGTGCCCGCTCTCGGGACACTTCCTACAATGAGCAGTTCTTC. Encoded protein: CARSRDTSYNEQFF.

This clone appeared a single time. The chain's CDR3 is CASSSQGEGELFF. CDR3 nucleotides: TGTGCCAGCAGCTCACAGGGGGAAGGGGAGCTGTTTTTT. This chain links TRBV7-2 with TRBJ2-2; 8 nucleotides line up with TRBD1. The CDR3 contains 13 residues. The germline gives CDR1 SGHTA, CDR2 FQGNSA. Trimming cost V 4 bases and J 8 bases; bases outside gene matches: 3.

This clone is a singleton in its sample. V usage is TRBV6-5 and J usage is TRBJ1-5, with unresolved D. CDR3 length equals 14 residues. Germline V CDR1 and CDR2: MNHEY, SVGAGI. V was pared by 8 bases and J by 2 bases, with 13 bases between. The CDR3 coding sequence is TGTGCCAGCCGGGATCCCGATGGCAATCAGCCCCAGCATTTT. Translation gives CASRDPDGNQPQHF.

The rearrangement uses TRBV19 and TRBJ1-1, with D maybe TRBD1 (5 bases). Germline assignment: CDR1 LNHDA and CDR2 SQIVND (reference sequence). The CDR3 covers 13 residues. Trimming stripped 1 base from V and 6 bases from J, with 9 bases between. The CDR3 DNA is TGTGCCAGTAGTATAGGGGCAGGGTCTGAAGCTTTCTTT. Its translation is CASSIGAGSEAFF.

Written as DNA, the CDR3 is TGTGCCAGCAGCCAAGGGGGTGCGGAGGGAATGAGCAATCAGCCCCAGCATTTT. Amino acid sequence: CASSQGGAEGMSNQPQHF. The genes are TRBV4-2 and TRBJ1-5, with unresolved D. The V gene's germline CDR1 is LGHNA and CDR2 YNFKEQ. V dropped 1 base and J dropped 1 base, with 17 bases sitting between them. This CDR3 spans 18 amino acids.

The chain recombines TRBV10-3 with TRBJ1-2; D is perhaps TRBD1 (6 bases). Trimming cost V 5 bases and J 1 base, with 11 bases left between them. Germline V gene sequence: CDR1 ENHRY, CDR2 SYGVKD. The CDR3 sequence is 14 residues long. CDR3 residues: CAISQGLGNYGYTF. The DNA of the CDR3 is TGTGCCATCAGTCAGGGGTTGGGTAACTATGGCTACACCTTC.

The V gene is TRBV7-6, the J gene TRBJ2-3; maybe TRBD1 (6 bases). Trimming removed 2 bases at V and 0 bases at J, with 15 bases between. Germline lookup yields CDR1 SGHVS and CDR2 FNYEAQ. CDR3 length: 17 amino acids. CDR3 amino acids: CASSLRAGESSTDTQYF. The CDR3 DNA sequence: TGTGCCAGCAGCTTACGAGCAGGGGAATCTAGCACAGATACGCAGTATTTT. Looking up the rest from reference TRBV7-6 and TRBJ2-3 gives the full variable domain: GAGVSQSPRYKVTKRGQDVALRCDPISGHVSLYWYRQALGQGPEFLTYFNYEAQQDKSGLPNDRFSAERPEGSISTLTIQRTEQRDSAMYRCASSLRAGESSTDTQYFGPGTRLTVL.

The chain joins TRBV6-1 to TRBJ1-2, with D perhaps matching TRBD1 (5 bases). CDR3 length equals 16 residues. Germline loops: CDR1 MNHNS, CDR2 SASEGT. Trimming removed 0 bases from V and 4 bases from J, with 15 bases in between. The CDR3 nucleotides read TGTGCCAGCAGTGAAGCTAGTGCCAGGGCTGGCTATGGCTACACCTTC. It specifies CASSEASARAGYGYTF.

In regard to this clone: An end of the junction differs from the germline gene, which may be a read error. The chain carries TRBV28 and TRBJ1-2, with TRBD1 as a possible D gene (5 bases). The CDR3 is 15 residues long. The germline V gene has CDR1 MDHEN and CDR2 SYDVKM. The CDR3 DNA is TGTGCCGGCAGTTTATTAGGCCCGAAAGGGGAAGGCTACACCTTC. This codes for CAGSLLGPKGEGYTF.

As for this clone: At one end the junction does not follow the germline gene, possibly because of a read error. The rearrangement uses TRBV2 and TRBJ2-7; 10 bases agree with TRBD1. The CDR3 length is 11 residues. Per germline, CDR1 SNHLY and CDR2 FYNNEI. The CDR3, as DNA: TGTGCCAGCAGCCTCCGGGACAGGGGCGACTTC. It translates to CASSLRDRGDF.

The chain combines TRBV11-2 with TRBJ1-2; 7 positions match TRBD1. With 5 bases clipped from V and 0 bases from J, the junction kept 6 bases outside the gene matches. Germline-derived CDR1 and CDR2 are SGHAT and FQNNGV. This CDR3 is built from 15 residues. CDR3 bases: TGTGCCAGCAGCCCCGCGACAGGGCCTAACTATGGCTACACCTTC. It is translated as CASSPATGPNYGYTF.

This chain uses TRBV19 with TRBJ2-3; maybe TRBD1 (6 bases). Germline V lookup: CDR1 LNHDA, CDR2 SQIVND (reference sequence). This CDR3 region has 15 residues. The germline V and J ends were trimmed by 10 bases and 2 bases, with 19 bases remaining between them. CDR3 DNA sequence: TGTGCCACTAGACGCGTCAGGGGATCCACAGATACGCAGTATTTT. As protein: CATRRVRGSTDTQYF.

This chain joins TRBV7-6 and TRBJ1-2, with TRBD1 identical over 8 bases. Germline CDR1 reads SGHVS; CDR2 reads FNYEAQ. The CDR3 has 16 residues. V shed 5 bases and J 5 bases; nucleotides not matched to a gene: 13. The DNA for the CDR3 is TGTGCCAGCAGCCCAAGGCGGTCAGGGGGCGGTTATGGCTACACCTTC. As protein: CASSPRRSGGGYGYTF. The whole variable domain, remainder taken from reference TRBV7-6 and TRBJ1-2, is GAGVSQSPRYKVTKRGQDVALRCDPISGHVSLYWYRQALGQGPEFLTYFNYEAQQDKSGLPNDRFSAERPEGSISTLTIQRTEQRDSAMYRCASSPRRSGGGYGYTFGSGTRLTVV.

The chain is built from TRBV6-6 and TRBJ2-1; D perhaps matches TRBD2 (6 bases). This CDR3 has 16 amino acids. The V end was cut by 0 bases, the J end by 4 bases, with 13 bases between. Germline loops: CDR1 MNHNY, CDR2 SVGAGI (reference sequence). CDR3 in amino acids: CASSYSRDFFYNEQFF. The CDR3 DNA sequence: TGTGCCAGCAGTTACTCGCGGGACTTTTTTTACAATGAGCAGTTCTTC.

This chain links TRBV19 with TRBJ1-2, with a possible D match to TRBD1 (5 bases). V lost 6 bases to trimming and J lost 0 bases, with 8 bases between them. The CDR3 has 13 amino acids. Germline V lookup: CDR1 LNHDA, CDR2 SQIVND (reference sequence). CDR3 region: CASRDSPNYGYTF. CDR3 coding DNA: TGTGCCAGTAGAGACAGTCCTAACTATGGCTACACCTTC.

This clone was counted many times. The V call is TRBV28, the J call TRBJ1-6; 9 nucleotides match TRBD1. The CDR3 has 13 amino acids. J lost 7 bases, V lost 8 bases, and 3 bases had no gene match. In germline, CDR1 is MDHEN, CDR2 SYDVKM. CDR3 in DNA: TGTGCCAGCCGACAGGGGGGAAATTCACCCCTCCACTTT. This translates into CASRQGGNSPLHF.

This clone was observed a handful of times. This chain uses TRBV27 with TRBJ2-6; TRBD1 might be the D (6 bases). Germline V lookup: CDR1 MNHEY, CDR2 SMNVEV (reference sequence). Trimming took 4 bases from V and 4 from J, leaving 8 bases between them. This CDR3 has 14 amino acids. CDR3 amino acids: CASSYRAGANVLTF. In DNA, the CDR3 is TGTGCCAGCAGTTACAGGGCCGGGGCCAACGTCCTGACTTTC. Combining the CDR3 with reference TRBV27 and TRBJ2-6 gives the whole variable domain EAQVTQNPRYLITVTGKKLTVTCSQNMNHEYMSWYRQDPGLGLRQIYYSMNVEVTDKGDVPEGYKVSRKEKRNFPLILESPSPNQTSLYFCASSYRAGANVLTFGAGSRLTVL.

The genes are TRBV5-5 and TRBJ1-2; 7 nucleotides align to TRBD1. In germline, CDR1 is SGHKS, CDR2 YYEKEE (reference sequence). Unmatched junction bases numbered 10, after V lost 5 bases and J lost 3 bases. This CDR3 region has 15 residues. The CDR3: CASSLQGETHYGYTF. Written as DNA, the CDR3 is TGTGCCAGCAGTCTTCAGGGGGAGACCCACTATGGCTACACCTTC.

The CDR3 region is CASSVEVAGAADTQYF. The CDR3 DNA reads TGTGCCAGCAGCGTAGAGGTAGCGGGAGCAGCAGATACGCAGTATTTT. The chain couples TRBV9 to TRBJ2-3, with 9 bases matching TRBD2. CDR1 SGDLS and CDR2 YYNGEE come from the germline V gene. Trimming took 0 bases from V and 4 from J; bases not matched to a gene: 6. This CDR3 is 16 amino acids long. The complete variable domain, with remaining parts taken from reference TRBV9 and TRBJ2-3, reads DSGVTQTPKHLITATGQRVTLRCSPRSGDLSVYWYQQSLDQGLQFLIQYYNGEERAKGNILERFSAQQFPDLHSELNLSSLELGDSALYFCASSVEVAGAADTQYFGPGTRLTVL.

The chain links TRBV11-2 to TRBJ1-2, with D perhaps matching TRBD1 (6 bases). The V and J ends lost 7 bases and 4 bases respectively, with 16 bases between them. The CDR3 length is 14 residues. Germline-derived CDR1 and CDR2 are SGHAT and FQNNGV. The CDR3 DNA follows: TGTGCCAGCACCCTCTACAGGGATACCTATGGCTACACCTTC. Its protein product is CASTLYRDTYGYTF.

The chain carries TRBV9 and TRBJ1-2; tentatively, D is TRBD1 (5 bases). The length of the CDR3 is 15 residues. Trimming took off 0 bases at V and 7 bases at J, with 16 bases between the two ends. In germline, CDR1 is SGDLS, CDR2 YYNGEE. In nucleotides, the CDR3 is TGTGCCAGCAGCGTAGCTACGACGGGGGAAGGTGGCTACACCTTC. Amino acids: CASSVATTGEGGYTF.

In this sample, this clone turned up once. The V gene is TRBV30, the J gene TRBJ1-1, with TRBD1 as a possible D gene (5 bases). The CDR3 consists of 13 residues. V lost 5 bases and J lost 3, with 13 bases in between. CDR1 and CDR2 from the germline V gene are GTSNPN and SVGIG (reference sequence). The CDR3 nucleotides are TGTGCCTGGGAAGGGGAATCTGACACTGAAGCTTTCTTT. This encodes CAWEGESDTEAFF.

Only one count was recorded for this clone. V and J are TRBV7-9 and TRBJ2-3; D is perhaps TRBD1 (5 bases). The germline V gene has CDR1 SEHNR and CDR2 FQNEAQ (reference sequence). CDR3 length: 15 residues. The V gene lost 0 bases and the J gene lost 4 bases, with 11 bases spanning the gap. Here the CDR3 reads CASSLASPGPDTQYF. The CDR3 DNA reads TGTGCCAGCAGCTTAGCCTCCCCAGGGCCAGATACGCAGTATTTT.

The rearrangement links TRBV11-3 to TRBJ2-5, with D possibly TRBD2 on 5 matching bases. Germline V CDR1 and CDR2: SGHNT, YENEEA. V lost 1 base, J lost 4 bases, and 7 bases lay in between. The CDR3 length is 13 residues. The CDR3 region is CASSLVAGETQYF. For the CDR3, the DNA is TGTGCCAGCAGCTTAGTTGCGGGAGAGACCCAGTACTTC.

The chain is built from TRBV2 and TRBJ2-6; possibly TRBD1 for D (6 bases). The length of the CDR3 is 18 residues. V was trimmed by 0 bases and J by 0 bases, leaving 12 bases between them. Germline assignment: CDR1 SNHLY and CDR2 FYNNEI. CDR3 sequence reads: CASSEARRTVSGANVLTF. As DNA, the CDR3 is TGTGCCAGCAGTGAAGCGCGCCGGACAGTCTCTGGGGCCAACGTCCTGACTTTC.